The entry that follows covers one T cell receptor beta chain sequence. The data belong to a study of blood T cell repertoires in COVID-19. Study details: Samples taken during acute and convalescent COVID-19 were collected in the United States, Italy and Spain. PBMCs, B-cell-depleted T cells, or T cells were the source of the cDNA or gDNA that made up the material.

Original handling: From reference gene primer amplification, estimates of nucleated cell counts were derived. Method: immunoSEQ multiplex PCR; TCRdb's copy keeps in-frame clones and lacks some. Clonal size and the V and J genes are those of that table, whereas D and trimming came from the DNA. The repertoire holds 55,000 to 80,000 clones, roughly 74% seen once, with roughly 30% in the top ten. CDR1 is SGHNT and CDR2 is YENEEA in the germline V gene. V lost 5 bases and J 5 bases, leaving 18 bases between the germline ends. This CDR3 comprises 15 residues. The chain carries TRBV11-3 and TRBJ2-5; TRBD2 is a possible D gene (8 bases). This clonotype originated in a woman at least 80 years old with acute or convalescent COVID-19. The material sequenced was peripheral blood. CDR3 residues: CASSRRQGGGETQYF. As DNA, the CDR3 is TGTGCCAGCAGCCGAAGACAGGGCGGGGGGGAGACCCAGTACTTC. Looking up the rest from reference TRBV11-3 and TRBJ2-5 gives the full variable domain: EAGVVQSPRYKIIEKKQPVAFWCNPISGHNTLYWYLQNLGQGPELLIRYENEEAVDDSQLPKDRFSAERLKGVDSTLKIQPAELGDSAVYLCASSRRQGGGETQYFGPGTRLLVL.